This T cell receptor beta chain was recovered during a study of T-cell reconstitution after alpha-beta-depleted transplantation in children (dated by TCRdb to about 2016). General notes on the study: T-cell immune reconstitution after TCRalphabeta/CD19-depleted allogeneic hematopoietic cell transplantation in children was quantitatively tracked in the study by means of TCR repertoire profiling.

This clonotype was counted at least ten times. Its antigen remains unidentified. No quality values exist for individual bases; no much larger clone is one base distant. Preparation of the library involved PCR. Instrument on record: Illumina HiSeq 2500. TCR libraries were prepared with molecular barcoding, using unique molecular identifiers to normalize TCRbeta repertoire quantification. TCRdb reran the public reads through fastp at Q25 and MiXCR, keeping productive beta chains. Each CDR3 protein appears once, grouped with its most common genes and DNA. The sample profile shows around 200,000 distinct CDR3 sequences; 8.5% to 10% of them were found once. The leading ten clones occupy approximately 6.2% of the sample. The clonotype originates from a human donor who donated a stem cell graft to a child with acute lymphoblastic leukemia. The sequences come from PBMCs from the stem cell graft donor, collected from the stem cell graft.

DNA sequence: TGTGCCAGCAGCGTACTAACTAGCGGGGCATCCCTGGGCACAGATACGCAGTATTTT. It codes for CASSVLTSGASLGTDTQYF. The rearrangement combines TRBV5-6 with TRBJ2-3; TRBD2 fits 10 bases in the junction. The junction shows trimming of 4 bases on V and 1 base on J, and the gene matches do not reach 15 bases of it. Reading the germline V gene gives CDR1 SGHDT and CDR2 YYEEEE. Its CDR3 holds 19 amino acids, cysteine through phenylalanine. Only the CDR3 DNA stays, 57 bases, in frame from base 1.